These 11 T cell receptor beta chains were sequenced from one sample in a study of Graves' ophthalmopathy and Graves' hyperthyroidism. RNA served as the template for amplifying TCR beta CDR3 regions. Amplification began with first-round RT-PCR using HTBI primers, then second-round multiplex PCR was performed. TCRdb re-derived calls from the multiplex PCR reads in MiXCR, one entry per CDR3 protein. The profile covers about 210,000 distinct CDR3 sequences, with 25% to 30% appearing a single time and about 8.2% taken by the ten largest. Sequencing was done on a sample of peripheral blood. The receptors shown here come from a man aged 45-65 years with Graves' ophthalmopathy.

The chain uses TRBV15 and TRBJ2-7; D is perhaps TRBD1 (5 bases). CDR1 is LNHNV and CDR2 is YYDKDF in the germline V gene (reference sequence). CDR3 length equals 13 residues. Trimming stripped 4 bases from V and 0 bases from J, with 7 bases between. The CDR3 DNA sequence: TGTGCCACCAGCAAGACAGTCTCCTACGAGCAGTACTTC. Translated: CATSKTVSYEQYF.

This clonotype was picked up many times. The gene calls are TRBV10-3 and TRBJ1-5; possibly TRBD1 for D (5 bases). The CDR3 runs to 14 residues. CDR1 and CDR2 (germline): ENHRY, SYGVKD. Trimming left V 4 bases short and J 4 bases short, with 11 bases between. The CDR3 DNA follows: TGTGCCATCAGTGGAGGGACGGGGAATCAGCCCCAGCATTTT. This encodes CAISGGTGNQPQHF.

J is TRBJ1-1 and V is TRBV2, with 12 bases that match TRBD1. The CDR3 covers 15 residues. Germline assignment: CDR1 SNHLY and CDR2 FYNNEI. V lost 8 bases to trimming and J lost 3 bases; unmatched junction nucleotides: 7. CDR3 coding DNA: TGTGCCAGCCGTAGGGACAGGGGGCTGTACACTGAAGCTTTCTTT. Protein: CASRRDRGLYTEAFF. The whole variable domain, filled in from reference TRBV2 and TRBJ1-1, reads EPEVTQTPSHQVTQMGQEVILRCVPISNHLYFYWYRQILGQKVEFLVSFYNNEISEKSEIFDDQFSVERPDGSNFTLKIRSTKLEDSAMYFCASRRDRGLYTEAFFGQGTRLTVV.

This clonotype occurred many times. The rearrangement joins TRBV10-1 to TRBJ2-7; D may be TRBD2 (6 bases). This CDR3 region has 12 residues. Trimming removed 3 bases from V and 9 bases from J, with 12 bases in between. The germline V gene has CDR1 WNHNN and CDR2 SYGVQD (reference sequence). The CDR3 loop reads CASSDFGSGQYF. The CDR3 DNA reads TGCGCCAGCAGTGACTTCGGGAGTGGGCAGTACTTC.

The V gene is TRBV6-2 or TRBV6-3, the J gene TRBJ1-1, with D perhaps matching TRBD1 (6 bases). This CDR3 is built from 13 residues. Germline V gene lookup returns CDR1 MNHEY and CDR2 SVGEGT. The V and J ends lost 1 base and 8 bases respectively, with 11 bases between them. The CDR3 here is CASSYLVDREAFF. In DNA form, the CDR3 reads TGTGCCAGCAGTTACTTAGTTGACAGGGAAGCTTTCTTT.

The chain joins TRBV20-1 to TRBJ1-6, with TRBD1 matching 8 bases. The length of the CDR3 is 15 residues. Germline lookup yields CDR1 DFQATT and CDR2 SNEGSKA (reference sequence). J was trimmed by 10 bases and V by 1 base; bases with no gene match: 9. The CDR3 region is CSARAPGTGSSPLHF. The DNA of the CDR3 is TGCAGTGCTAGAGCTCCTGGGACAGGAAGCTCACCCCTCCACTTT.

This clonotype was observed many times. The genes are TRBV28 and TRBJ2-7; D uncertain. Trimming took off 5 bases at V and 3 bases at J, with 11 bases between the two ends. CDR3 length: 13 amino acids. Germline CDR1 MDHEN, CDR2 SYDVKM. The CDR3 loop is CASSPTDFYEQYF. CDR3 sequence (DNA): TGTGCCAGCAGTCCGACGGATTTCTACGAGCAGTACTTC.

This clonotype came up many times. The chain uses TRBV6-5 and TRBJ2-2; possible D gene TRBD2, 5 bases. CDR3 length: 16 residues. V was shortened by 3 bases and J by 0 bases, with 11 bases between the two germline ends. From germline, CDR1 is MNHEY and CDR2 SVGAGI. The CDR3 sequence: CASSYPSGSNTGELFF. CDR3 nucleotide sequence: TGTGCCAGCAGTTATCCAAGCGGTTCGAACACCGGGGAGCTGTTTTTT.

V gene TRBV6-2 or TRBV6-3 combines with J gene TRBJ2-2; 10 bases are a match to TRBD1. This CDR3 has 18 residues. V was clipped by 2 bases and J by 8 bases; unmatched bases: 14. Per the germline V gene, CDR1 is MNHEY and CDR2 is SVGEGT. CDR3 residues: CASSYPDRTGGVVGELFF. DNA of the CDR3: TGTGCCAGCAGTTACCCTGATCGGACAGGGGGAGTGGTGGGGGAGCTGTTTTTT.

In this sample, this clonotype turned up many times. J is TRBJ2-5 and V is TRBV2; D is possibly TRBD2 (6 bases). The V gene lost 4 bases and the J gene lost 5 bases, with 11 bases spanning the gap. Germline values: CDR1 SNHLY, CDR2 FYNNEI. CDR3 length: 13 amino acids. The CDR3 sequence is CASSGGEEETQYF. CDR3 DNA sequence: TGTGCCAGCAGTGGGGGGGAGGAGGAGACCCAGTACTTC.

There are many counts of this clonotype. The chain carries TRBV29-1 and TRBJ1-2, with a possible D match to TRBD1 (5 bases). Germline CDR1 is SQVTM and CDR2 is ANQGSEA. The CDR3 contains 12 residues. Trimming cost V 0 bases and J 7 bases, with 9 bases left between them. The DNA of the CDR3 is TGCAGCGTTGAAGAGAGAGGGACTGGCTACACCTTC. As protein: CSVEERGTGYTF. Full variable domain (missing parts from reference TRBV29-1 and TRBJ1-2): SAVISQKPSRDICQRGTSLTIQCQVDSQVTMMFWYRQQPGQSLTLIATANQGSEATYESGFVIDKFPISRPNLTFSTLTVSNMSPEDSSIYLCSVEERGTGYTFGSGTRLTVV.